These T cell receptor beta chains were read from a single sample in a study of blood T cell repertoires in COVID-19. TCRdb's table, derived via immunoSEQ multiplex PCR, lists solely in-frame clones and lacks some. Here the sample spans fewer than 250,000 clones, around 83% being singletons. Sequenced sample: peripheral blood. The receptor source for this set is a man aged 45-65 years with active or convalescent COVID-19. CDR3s include the opening cysteine and the closing phenylalanine or tryptophan. The D gene is left open where the match is weak. Size values are once, few and many counts, or a class for expanded clones, and some rows have none.

>TRBV6-1|TRBD1|TRBJ1-1|15|NA
TGTGCCAGCAGTGATCTGAGACAGGGGTACACTGAAGCTTTCTTT
CASSDLRQGYTEAFF
>TRBV4-1|TRBD1|TRBJ1-1|16|NA
TGCGCCAGCAGCCAAGATTGGAGGGGGCTAAACACTGAAGCTTTCTTT
CASSQDWRGLNTEAFF
>TRBV2|NA|TRBJ2-7|13|NA
TGTGCCAGTATAGAAGCGGACTCCTACGAGCAGTACTTC
CASIEADSYEQYF
>TRBV12-3/TRBV12-4|NA|TRBJ1-2|13|NA
TGTGCCAGCCATAAAGGTCAGGGCCCTGGCTACACCTTC
CASHKGQGPGYTF
>TRBV28|NA|TRBJ2-7|15|NA
TGTGCCAGCAGTCTTACCCCGGGGAGCATCTACGAGCAGTACTTC
CASSLTPGSIYEQYF
>TRBV5-1|NA|TRBJ1-1|12|NA
TGCGCCAGCAGCTCAGGGACTTTAAAAGCTTTCTTT
CASSSGTLKAFF
>TRBV7-2|NA|TRBJ1-2|12|NA
TGTGCCAGCAGCCCACCAGGGACATCTCCAACCTTC
CASSPPGTSPTF
>TRBV10-3|TRBD1|TRBJ2-7|15|NA
TGTGCCATCAGGAACCCCGGGACAGGAGCCTACGAGCAGTACTTC
CAIRNPGTGAYEQYF
>TRBV7-2|TRBD2|TRBJ2-3|19|NA
TGTGCCAGCAGCTTTAAGTGGGGGAGGGGACCGCATGTTTCAGATACGCAGTATTTT
CASSFKWGRGPHVSDTQYF
>TRBV5-1|TRBD2|TRBJ2-2|13|few
TGCGCCAGCAGTGCCGGACTAGACGGGGAGCTGTTTTTT
CASSAGLDGELFF
>TRBV19|NA|TRBJ2-5|16|NA
TGTGCCAGTAGTGGCCGGGACTCCCGCTGGGGGGAGACCCAGTACTTC
CASSGRDSRWGETQYF
>TRBV13|TRBD1|TRBJ2-3|16|NA
TGTGCCAGCAGCGAGACAGGGCGCGCTAGTTCGGATACGCAGTATTTT
CASSETGRASSDTQYF
>TRBV28|TRBD1|TRBJ2-1|16|NA
TGTGCCAGCAGTTTATACGCCCGGGACAGGGCAGATGAGCAGTTCTTC
CASSLYARDRADEQFF
>TRBV2|NA|TRBJ1-3|14|NA
TGTGCCAGCAGAGCAAGATCCTCTGGAAACACCATATATTTT
CASRARSSGNTIYF
>TRBV5-1|TRBD2|TRBJ2-5|21|NA
TGCGCCAGCAGCTTGGGCCGAAATCCCGGGACTAGCGGGGGGGGCGGGGAGACCCAGTACTTC
CASSLGRNPGTSGGGGETQYF
>TRBV18|NA|TRBJ2-7|13|once
TGTGCCAGCTCCCGGACTATTACTAACGAGCAGTACTTC
CASSRTITNEQYF
>TRBV29-1|NA|TRBJ2-7|9|NA
TGCAGCGCTCTAGATGAGCAGTACTTC
CSALDEQYF
>TRBV3-1/TRBV3-2|TRBD1|TRBJ1-3|14|NA
TGTGCCAGCAGCCTGACAGGGCAGCGAAACACCATATATTTT
CASSLTGQRNTIYF
>TRBV4-2|TRBD2|TRBJ2-5|18|NA
TGTGCCAGCAGCCAAGATCCCCGGACTAGCGGACTACAAGAGACCCAGTACTTC
CASSQDPRTSGLQETQYF
>TRBV5-4|NA|TRBJ1-5|13|NA
TGTGCCAGCAGCTTCTCGGGGAATCAGCCCCAGCATTTT
CASSFSGNQPQHF
>TRBV5-1|NA|TRBJ2-1|16|NA
TGCGCCAGCAGCCCCCCGGGGGACTCTACCTACAATGAGCAGTTCTTC
CASSPPGDSTYNEQFF
>TRBV7-3|NA|TRBJ2-7|15|NA
TGTGCCAGCAGCTTAACGCCCGGACAGTTCGCCGAGCAGTACTTC
CASSLTPGQFAEQYF
>TRBV2|NA|TRBJ2-7|12|few
TGTGCCAGCAATCGGCAGCCGCGGGAGCAGTACTTC
CASNRQPREQYF
>TRBV14|TRBD2|TRBJ2-5|17|NA
TGTGCCAGCAGCCAAGCGAGTAGCGGGAGGGTGTGGGAGACCCAGTACTTC
CASSQASSGRVWETQYF
>TRBV30|TRBD2|TRBJ2-2|15|NA
TGTGCCTTCTCCCCACTAGCGGGGTGGGTCGGGGAGCTGTTTTTT
CAFSPLAGWVGELFF
>TRBV4-2|TRBD2|TRBJ2-3|15|NA
TGTGCCAGCAGCGTGATAGCGGGAGGGCCTGATACGCAGTATTTT
CASSVIAGGPDTQYF
>TRBV19|NA|TRBJ1-2|14|NA
TGTGCCAGTAGAAGACAGGTATTCTCTTCTGGCTACACCTTC
CASRRQVFSSGYTF
>TRBV6-5|NA|TRBJ1-1|13|NA
TGTGCCAGCAGCTTGTACAGAAACACTGAAGCTTTCTTT
CASSLYRNTEAFF
>TRBV7-9|TRBD2|TRBJ2-3|18|NA
TGTGCCAGCAGCGACACTAGCGGGAGGGCCGGCGGCACAGATACGCAGTATTTT
CASSDTSGRAGGTDTQYF
>TRBV5-6|NA|TRBJ1-5|14|NA
TGTGCCAGCAGCTTCAAGGAAGGGGGTCAGCCCCAGCATTTT
CASSFKEGGQPQHF
>TRBV9|NA|TRBJ2-7|14|NA
TGTGCCAGCAGCCCGGGAGCCGTCTCCTACGAGCAGTACTTC
CASSPGAVSYEQYF